This T cell receptor beta chain was obtained from a study of T cell responses to AZD1222 COVID-19 vaccine. Study observations and caveats: Donors, mostly white British, included more females; clonal diversity was possibly underestimated. The number of AZD1222 recipients seropositive at baseline was only five to seven. CD4 TCRs linked to vaccination spanned spike, dominating at 160-218 and 743-854. Spike-specific TCR breadth and depth grew following two AZD1222 doses.

The CDR3 runs to 15 residues. CDR1 is GTSNPN, CDR2 SVGIG, per germline (reference sequence). With 3 bases removed from V and 0 bases from J, the gap between germline ends came to 12 bases. Method: immunoSEQ multiplex PCR; TCRdb's copy keeps in-frame clones and lacks some. Here the sample spans 150,000 to 200,000 clones, 94% being singletons. Worth noting for this clone: Its target is not known.

The material was peripheral blood, obtained on day 0 of AZD1222 vaccination. This chain joins TRBV30 and TRBJ1-3; a possible D gene is TRBD1 (5 bases). The clonotype was recovered from an adult in good health. In DNA form, the CDR3 reads TGTGCCTGGAGCCGGGGGGAGAACTCTGGAAACACCATATATTTT. Protein sequence: CAWSRGENSGNTIYF.